Below, 14 T cell receptor beta chains from the same sample are listed, as sequenced in a study of T cell repertoires in cytomegalovirus infection. TCRdb reprocessed the reads via MiXCR and lists one record per CDR3 protein. Here the sample spans over 300,000 distinct CDR3 sequences, 17% being singletons. The sequenced sample consisted of PBMCs. The origin of the receptors is a human donor in good health (CMV status not recorded). Some clones in this sample may be carry-over from other donors' samples.

Many counts were recorded for this clonotype. This chain links TRBV7-2 with TRBJ1-1; 7 bases fit TRBD1. V gave up 6 bases and J gave up 5 bases; unmatched junction bases: 9. Germline-derived CDR1 and CDR2 are SGHTA and FQGNSA. The CDR3 spans 14 residues. CDR3 sequence reads: CASRPVQGITEAFF. The CDR3 DNA reads as TGTGCCAGCAGACCTGTACAGGGGATAACTGAAGCTTTCTTT.

This clonotype was recorded at least ten times. V is TRBV7-9 and J is TRBJ2-7; maybe TRBD2 (5 bases). This CDR3 has 13 residues. Germline V gives CDR1 SEHNR, CDR2 FQNEAQ (reference sequence). Trimming left V 1 base short and J 2 bases short, with 6 bases between. Here the CDR3 DNA reads TGTGCCAGCAGCTTAGTGGGAGCCTACGAGCAGTACTTC. Translation gives CASSLVGAYEQYF.

This clonotype has more than one count but fewer than ten. V is TRBV20-1 and J is TRBJ1-4; 7 bases map to TRBD1. The CDR3 is made up of 15 amino acids. V lost 1 base to trimming and J lost 4 bases; unmatched junction nucleotides: 6. Germline values: CDR1 DFQATT, CDR2 SNEGSKA (reference sequence). CDR3 bases: TGCAGTGCTAGAGCGCCGGGACAGAATAATGAAAAACTGTTTTTT. This translates into CSARAPGQNNEKLFF.

The gene calls are TRBV5-4 and TRBJ1-1; no firm D call. The CDR3 contains 14 residues. CDR1 is SGHNT, CDR2 YYREEE, per germline (reference sequence). V lost 2 bases and J lost 6, with 14 bases in between. This CDR3 is CASSFDSFVAEAFF. The CDR3 DNA follows: TGTGCCAGCAGCTTTGATTCCTTTGTGGCTGAAGCTTTCTTT.

Ten or more counts support this clonotype. This chain uses TRBV6-2 or TRBV6-3 with TRBJ1-5; no definite D call. The CDR3 runs to 13 residues. Trimming shortened V by 6 bases and J by 3 bases, and 9 bases separated the two germline ends. CDR1 is MNHEY and CDR2 is SVGEGT in the germline V gene. CDR3 nucleotides: TGTGCCAGCAGGAGTCATCTCAATCAGCCCCAGCATTTT. Encoded protein: CASRSHLNQPQHF.

The chain employs TRBV12-3 or TRBV12-4 and TRBJ2-2, with 11 bases that match TRBD2. This CDR3 contains 17 residues. V shed 5 bases and J 4 bases; nucleotides not matched to a gene: 9. The chain's CDR3 is CASSQIAGGPGTGELFF. The CDR3 DNA is TGTGCCAGCAGTCAGATAGCGGGGGGGCCGGGCACCGGGGAGCTGTTTTTT.

This chain uses TRBV19 with TRBJ2-4, with D possibly matching TRBD1 (8 bases). Trimming shortened V by 11 bases and J by 5 bases, and 19 bases separated the two germline ends. The length of the CDR3 is 14 residues. Germline V CDR1 and CDR2: LNHDA, SQIVND (reference sequence). This CDR3 is CASTGGVRENIQYF. CDR3 sequence (DNA): TGTGCCTCTACAGGGGGGGTCAGGGAAAACATTCAGTACTTC.

This clonotype came up many times. The rearrangement links TRBV7-2 to TRBJ2-7; TRBD2 is a possible D gene (5 bases). The CDR3 is 15 residues long. V gave up 5 bases and J gave up 2 bases, with 16 bases separating them. Germline CDR1 reads SGHTA; CDR2 reads FQGNSA. In DNA form, the CDR3 reads TGTGCCAGCAGCCCCACGTTACGGGGTACCTACGAGCAGTACTTC. Translating it yields CASSPTLRGTYEQYF.

V and J are TRBV28 and TRBJ2-7; 10 bases agree with TRBD1. Germline V gene sequence: CDR1 MDHEN, CDR2 SYDVKM. The CDR3 extends over 15 amino acids. The junction had 10 bases not matched to a gene; V was cut back by 5 bases and J by 6 bases. CDR3 residues: CASSGGGQGRAEQYF. The CDR3 nucleotides read TGTGCCAGCAGTGGCGGGGGACAGGGGCGCGCCGAGCAGTACTTC.

V usage is TRBV2 and J usage is TRBJ2-5, with 11 bases fitting TRBD2. This CDR3 is built from 17 residues. Germline V gene data show CDR1 as SNHLY and CDR2 as FYNNEI. The V and J ends lost 0 bases and 5 bases, in that order; junction bases with no gene match: 8. CDR3 in amino acids: CASSEASTSGGGETQYF. The CDR3 nucleotides are TGTGCCAGCAGTGAAGCCTCCACTAGCGGGGGCGGGGAGACCCAGTACTTC.

This clonotype was seen repeatedly, ten times or more. The rearrangement uses TRBV7-8 and TRBJ2-7; a possible D gene is TRBD1 (6 bases). Germline values: CDR1 SGHVS, CDR2 FQNEAQ. CDR3 length: 14 residues. The V gene lost 3 bases and the J gene lost 1 base, with 10 bases spanning the gap. The CDR3 protein is CASSLTTGSYEQYF. In DNA form, the CDR3 reads TGTGCCAGCAGCTTGACGACAGGTTCCTACGAGCAGTACTTC.

This rearrangement joins TRBV11-2 to TRBJ2-1; no clear D gene. Germline assignment: CDR1 SGHAT and CDR2 FQNNGV. V was trimmed by 3 bases and J by 0 bases, leaving 6 bases between them. The CDR3 length is 14 residues. CDR3 sequence reads: CASSFDGSYNEQFF. Here the CDR3 DNA reads TGTGCCAGCAGCTTTGACGGCTCCTACAATGAGCAGTTCTTC.

This clonotype was seen more than once but under ten times. The J gene is TRBJ2-2, the V gene TRBV19; 8 bases match TRBD1. V gave up 8 bases and J gave up 1 base; unmatched junction bases: 6. Germline V gene data show CDR1 as LNHDA and CDR2 as SQIVND (reference sequence). This CDR3 comprises 15 residues. CDR3 sequence: CASDDRGGNTGELFF. CDR3 bases: TGTGCCAGTGATGACAGGGGAGGGAACACCGGGGAGCTGTTTTTT.

This clonotype was observed many times. The V call is TRBV28, the J call TRBJ2-2, with 7 nucleotides matching TRBD2. Germline CDR1 MDHEN, CDR2 SYDVKM. The CDR3 contains 15 residues. The V gene end was trimmed by 7 bases and the J gene end by 2 bases; junction bases not matched to a gene: 7. CDR3 sequence (DNA): TGTGCCAGCATTACAAGCGGGGCTAACACCGGGGAGCTGTTTTTT. Its translation is CASITSGANTGELFF.